The 9 T cell receptor beta chains given below trace back to one sample, sequenced in a study of blood T cell repertoires in COVID-19. The data were produced by immunoSEQ multiplex PCR, yet TCRdb's version contains in-frame clones alone and is incomplete. The sample carries about 96,000 clones, roughly 75% recorded once. The sample comprised peripheral blood. Receptor source: a man aged 45-60 years who had recovered from COVID-19.

This rearrangement joins TRBV19 to TRBJ1-5; TRBD1 agrees at 8 bases. Per the germline V gene, CDR1 is LNHDA and CDR2 is SQIVND (reference sequence). Losses at the gene ends were 4 bases for V and 6 bases for J; bases not matched to a gene: 5. The CDR3 loop spans 14 amino acids. The CDR3, as DNA: TGTGCCAGTAGTAGGCTGACAGGGGCTCAGCCCCAGCATTTT. It codes for CASSRLTGAQPQHF.

Of note for this clone: At one of its ends the junction is not consistent with the germline gene, which may arise from a read error. This rearrangement joins TRBV28 to TRBJ2-5, with TRBD2 as a possible D gene (6 bases). The germline CDR1 and CDR2 sequences are MDHEN and SYDVKM. The CDR3 sequence is 12 residues long. Here the CDR3 reads CASSLSLIRRDF. For the CDR3, the DNA is TGTGCCAGCAGTTTATCTCTCATAAGGAGGGACTTC.

The V call is TRBV27, the J call TRBJ2-4; D perhaps matches TRBD2 (6 bases). The CDR3 covers 16 residues. Germline values: CDR1 MNHEY, CDR2 SMNVEV (reference sequence). Trimming cost V 2 bases and J 0 bases, with 11 bases left between them. The CDR3 loop reads CASSLESRGAKNIQYF. DNA for the CDR3: TGTGCCAGCAGTTTAGAGTCGCGGGGAGCCAAAAACATTCAGTACTTC.

The chain carries TRBV9 and TRBJ2-5; 16 bases are a match to TRBD2. Germline V gene sequence: CDR1 SGDLS, CDR2 YYNGEE. V shed 4 bases and J 4 bases; nucleotides not matched to a gene: 4. This CDR3 contains 16 residues. The DNA for the CDR3 is TGTGCCAGCAGCAGGGGACTAGCGGGGGGGCGAGAGACCCAGTACTTC. It encodes CASSRGLAGGRETQYF. The full variable domain, its missing parts supplied by reference TRBV9 and TRBJ2-5, is DSGVTQTPKHLITATGQRVTLRCSPRSGDLSVYWYQQSLDQGLQFLIQYYNGEERAKGNILERFSAQQFPDLHSELNLSSLELGDSALYFCASSRGLAGGRETQYFGPGTRLLVL.

The table lists this clone with a count of one. The genes are TRBV5-6 and TRBJ1-2; D not certain. Germline CDR1 SGHDT, CDR2 YYEEEE. The CDR3 covers 14 residues. The V gene lost 4 bases and the J gene lost 3 bases, with 13 bases spanning the gap. The CDR3: CASSRNGRDYGYTF. The CDR3 coding sequence is TGTGCCAGCAGCCGGAACGGTCGGGACTATGGCTACACCTTC.

This CDR3 is CATADRGNGGYTF. CDR3 DNA sequence: TGTGCCACCGCGGACAGGGGAAATGGTGGCTACACCTTC. The chain joins TRBV2 to TRBJ1-2, with TRBD1 matching 9 bases. The CDR3 totals 13 residues. Unmatched junction bases numbered 10, after V lost 10 bases and J lost 7 bases. Germline assignment: CDR1 SNHLY and CDR2 FYNNEI. The entire variable domain, with the rest obtained from reference TRBV2 and TRBJ1-2, is as follows: EPEVTQTPSHQVTQMGQEVILRCVPISNHLYFYWYRQILGQKVEFLVSFYNNEISEKSEIFDDQFSVERPDGSNFTLKIRSTKLEDSAMYFCATADRGNGGYTFGSGTRLTVV.

This clone was recorded only once. The chain uses TRBV28 and TRBJ2-3; D gene unclear. The CDR3 is 11 residues long. Germline lookup yields CDR1 MDHEN and CDR2 SYDVKM. Deletions cut 3 bases from V and 6 bases from J, with 4 bases between. CDR3 DNA: TGTGCCAGCAGTTTCAGGGATACGCAGTATTTT. This sequence encodes CASSFRDTQYF.

This chain connects TRBV29-1 to TRBJ2-3; tentative D call: TRBD2 (5 bases). The CDR3 contains 15 residues. The V gene's germline CDR1 is SQVTM and CDR2 ANQGSEA. Deletions cut 6 bases from V and 1 base from J, with 17 bases between. CDR3 bases: TGCAGCGTCCTATATAGCCGGAGGCGCACAGATACGCAGTATTTT. Its protein is CSVLYSRRRTDTQYF.

V is TRBV3-1 (or the pseudogene TRBV3-2) and J is TRBJ1-2, with D unresolved. Germline assignment: CDR1 LGHDT and CDR2 YNNKEL (reference sequence). The CDR3 is made up of 13 amino acids. Trimming removed 1 base from V and 13 bases from J, with 16 bases in between. Written as DNA, the CDR3 is TGTGCCAGCAGCCAAGGGCCCCCGGGTGCGGGCACCTTC. Translation: CASSQGPPGAGTF.